Each of the 26 T cell receptor beta chains below was sequenced from the same sample in a study of CD8 T cells in ankylosing spondylitis. Each CDR3 protein gets one entry after TCRdb re-called the 5' RACE reads with MiXCR. The profile shows some 90,000 distinct CDR3 sequences, about 27% of them singletons. Material for sequencing was blood, either unsorted or a sorted T cell fraction (not recorded which). These receptors were collected from a male donor with ankylosing spondylitis or in good health (not recorded which).

The genes are TRBV5-5 and TRBJ2-3; the match to TRBD2 covers 11 bases. The CDR3 spans 13 residues. CDR1 is SGHKS and CDR2 is YYEKEE in the germline V gene (reference sequence). Trimming removed 4 bases from V and 8 bases from J; junction bases left unmatched: 3. The CDR3 sequence is CASSAGLAGTQYF. The DNA of the CDR3 is TGTGCCAGCAGCGCCGGACTAGCGGGTACGCAGTATTTT.

This clonotype appeared many times. The gene calls are TRBV20-1 and TRBJ1-3; a possible D gene is TRBD1 (6 bases). Deletions cut 3 bases from V and 3 bases from J, with 12 bases between. The germline V gene encodes CDR1 DFQATT and CDR2 SNEGSKA (reference sequence). The CDR3 is made up of 14 amino acids. Written as DNA, the CDR3 is TGCAGTGCTAGCCCTGGACAGTATGGAAACACCATATATTTT. It specifies CSASPGQYGNTIYF.

A few counts support this clonotype. This sequence joins TRBV20-1 and TRBJ2-7; 8 bases agree with TRBD1. This CDR3 is built from 16 residues. Germline lookup yields CDR1 DFQATT and CDR2 SNEGSKA (reference sequence). Germline trimming cut 0 bases from V and 5 bases from J; bases unmatched to any gene: 12. CDR3 sequence (DNA): TGCAGTGCTAGAGATCTCCTCAGGACAGGGCTCCACGAGCAGTACTTC. Translation: CSARDLLRTGLHEQYF.

This clonotype was seen a few times. This sequence joins TRBV18 and TRBJ1-2; the D is unclear. Trimming removed 4 bases from V and 3 bases from J, with 9 bases in between. The CDR3 is 13 residues long. Looked up from germline, CDR1 is KGHSH and CDR2 is LQKENI. CDR3 residues: CASSLERDYGYTF. For the CDR3, the DNA is TGTGCCAGCTCACTTGAAAGGGACTATGGCTACACCTTC.

This chain uses TRBV2 with TRBJ2-1; TRBD2 aligns across 14 bases. J gave up 7 bases and V 5 bases, and 1 base lay outside the gene matches. This CDR3 spans 14 amino acids. CDR1 is SNHLY and CDR2 is FYNNEI in the germline V gene. CDR3 nucleotides: TGTGCCAGCAGTAGACTAGCGGGAGGGAATGAGCAGTTCTTC. Translating it yields CASSRLAGGNEQFF.

This clonotype was seen a few times. Here the CDR3 DNA reads TGCGCCAGCACCTCTAGCGGGAGAGGACAAGAGACCCAGTACTTC. Protein sequence: CASTSSGRGQETQYF. The rearrangement uses TRBV5-1 and TRBJ2-5; 10 bases map to TRBD2. CDR1 is SGHRS and CDR2 is YFSETQ in the germline V gene. This CDR3 is 15 amino acids long. Trimming took 6 bases from V and 2 from J; bases not matched to a gene: 7.

The CDR3 region is CASSLLAGGPFDTQYF. Here the CDR3 DNA reads TGTGCCAGCAGTTTACTAGCGGGGGGGCCGTTCGATACGCAGTATTTT. V usage is TRBV12-3 or TRBV12-4 and J usage is TRBJ2-3; 12 bases match TRBD2. V shed 2 bases and J 6 bases; nucleotides not matched to a gene: 6. The CDR3 is 16 residues long.

This clonotype has at least ten counts. CDR3 amino acids: CASAQGTATDTQYF. The DNA of the CDR3 is TGTGCCAGCGCCCAGGGGACAGCCACAGATACGCAGTATTTT. The V gene is TRBV6-1, the J gene TRBJ2-3, with 7 nucleotides matching TRBD1. The CDR3 has 14 residues. V lost 8 bases to trimming and J lost 2 bases; unmatched junction nucleotides: 7. Looked up from germline, CDR1 is MNHNS and CDR2 is SASEGT.

There are a few counts of this clonotype. The V gene is TRBV7-2, the J gene TRBJ2-1; the D is unclear. Germline-derived CDR1 and CDR2 are SGHTA and FQGNSA. Between the trimmed V and J ends, which lost 9 bases and 8 bases, there was a span of 20 bases. The CDR3 consists of 14 residues. In DNA form, the CDR3 reads TGTGCCAGTGGAAGCTCCACTGGGTGGGATGAGCAGTTCTTC. The encoded protein is CASGSSTGWDEQFF.

This rearrangement joins TRBV7-3 to TRBJ2-3, with D perhaps given as TRBD1 or TRBD2 (6 bases each). Per germline, CDR1 SGHTA and CDR2 FQGTGA. This CDR3 comprises 13 residues. Trimming took off 7 bases at V and 2 bases at J, with 10 bases between the two ends. The CDR3 nucleotides are TGTGCCAGCACGCGGGACAACACAGATACGCAGTATTTT. It translates to CASTRDNTDTQYF. Full variable domain (remainder filled in from reference TRBV7-3 and TRBJ2-3): GAGVSQTPSNKVTEKGKYVELRCDPISGHTALYWYRQSLGQGPEFLIYFQGTGAADDSGLPNDRFFAVRPEGSVSTLKIQRTERGDSAVYLCASTRDNTDTQYFGPGTRLTVL.

The chain couples TRBV10-3 to TRBJ1-4; D remains ambiguous. V was cut by 6 bases and J by 1 base, with 18 bases left in between. CDR3 size: 17 residues. The germline V gene has CDR1 ENHRY and CDR2 SYGVKD. CDR3 bases: TGTGCCATCAGCTCACGCGGAGAGGGTGTAACTAATGAAAAACTGTTTTTT. It codes for CAISSRGEGVTNEKLFF.

V usage is TRBV5-5 and J usage is TRBJ1-1; D gene unclear. CDR3 length: 15 residues. Germline V gives CDR1 SGHKS, CDR2 YYEKEE (reference sequence). V was clipped by 4 bases and J by 3 bases, with 16 bases between them. CDR3 region: CASSPVPPRDTEAFF. DNA for the CDR3: TGTGCCAGCAGCCCCGTTCCTCCTAGGGACACTGAAGCTTTCTTT.

This clonotype has at least ten counts. This chain joins TRBV5-1 and TRBJ2-7, with TRBD1 matching 7 bases. The V gene end was trimmed by 4 bases and the J gene end by 6 bases; junction bases not matched to a gene: 10. There are 14 residues in the CDR3. The germline gives CDR1 SGHRS, CDR2 YFSETQ. CDR3 DNA: TGCGCCAGCAGCCCTACGACAGGGTCACGCGAGCAGTACTTC. This translates into CASSPTTGSREQYF.

This clonotype was seen ten or more times. J is TRBJ1-6 and V is TRBV5-1; 9 bases match TRBD1. This CDR3 region has 14 residues. Trimming removed 4 bases from V and 10 bases from J; junction bases left unmatched: 6. The germline V gene encodes CDR1 SGHRS and CDR2 YFSETQ. CDR3 sequence reads: CASSVGQGVSPLHF. The CDR3, as DNA: TGCGCCAGCAGCGTGGGACAGGGTGTGTCACCCCTCCACTTT.

This clonotype was seen only once. This chain uses TRBV20-1 with TRBJ1-6; D gene unclear. Trimming took 0 bases from V and 4 from J, leaving 13 bases between them. The length of the CDR3 is 16 residues. Germline CDR1 reads DFQATT; CDR2 reads SNEGSKA (reference sequence). The CDR3, as DNA: TGCAGTGCTAGAGATCTGCAACGCCGATATAATTCACCCCTCCACTTT. Protein: CSARDLQRRYNSPLHF.

This clonotype has just a few counts. The gene calls are TRBV6-1 and TRBJ1-2; D unclear. Germline V gene data show CDR1 as MNHNS and CDR2 as SASEGT. The CDR3 loop spans 13 amino acids. V was shortened by 8 bases and J by 8 bases, with 18 bases between the two germline ends. The CDR3 DNA follows: TGTGCCAGCGCCTGGGCCGCATGGGAGGGCTACACCTTC. Protein sequence: CASAWAAWEGYTF.

This clonotype was detected a few times. The chain employs TRBV6-1 and TRBJ1-6; D is undetermined. The CDR3 covers 13 residues. V lost 7 bases, J lost 9 bases, and 13 bases lay in between. The germline V gene encodes CDR1 MNHNS and CDR2 SASEGT. The CDR3 coding sequence is TGTGCCAGCATGGGTAGCTCGTTTTCACCCCTCCACTTT. Amino acid sequence: CASMGSSFSPLHF.

The chain couples TRBV6-2 or TRBV6-3 to TRBJ2-5; D gene uncertain. The CDR3 totals 13 residues. V was pared by 4 bases and J by 2 bases, with 8 bases between. Per the germline V gene, CDR1 is MNHEY and CDR2 is SVGEGT. CDR3 sequence reads: CASSSNRQETQYF. DNA of the CDR3: TGTGCCAGCAGTTCCAATCGGCAAGAGACCCAGTACTTC.

This clonotype was seen a handful of times. This rearrangement joins TRBV20-1 to TRBJ1-1; tentative D call: TRBD1 (6 bases). Germline CDR1 reads DFQATT; CDR2 reads SNEGSKA (reference sequence). The CDR3 loop spans 14 amino acids. The CDR3 protein is CSGRQGRSNTEAFF. The CDR3 nucleotides are TGCAGCGGACGGCAGGGGAGATCGAACACTGAAGCTTTCTTT.

This clonotype was seen more than once but under ten times. Here the CDR3 reads CSVGGGTPDEQYF. CDR3 nucleotides: TGCAGCGTGGGGGGCGGAACCCCAGACGAGCAGTACTTC. V usage is TRBV29-1 and J usage is TRBJ2-7, with D tentatively TRBD1 or TRBD2 (6 bases each). Germline values: CDR1 SQVTM, CDR2 ANQGSEA. Trimming took 6 bases from V and 5 from J, leaving 17 bases between them. The CDR3 sequence is 13 residues long.

This clonotype was observed a handful of times. The chain is built from TRBV7-8 and TRBJ2-1; D is ambiguous. The V end lost 0 bases, the J end lost 5 bases, and 14 bases lay between the germline ends. Germline V gene sequence: CDR1 SGHVS, CDR2 FQNEAQ. The CDR3 has 16 amino acids. The CDR3 region has the DNA TGTGCCAGCAGCTTAGCAGCGAGTAGGGCCAACAATGAGCAGTTCTTC. Its translation: CASSLAASRANNEQFF.

This clonotype was picked up a small number of times. V gene TRBV7-9 combines with J gene TRBJ1-6; no definite D call. The V and J ends lost 4 bases and 9 bases respectively, with 13 bases between them. Germline-derived CDR1 and CDR2 are SEHNR and FQNEAQ (reference sequence). CDR3 length: 14 residues. For the CDR3, the DNA is TGTGCCAGCAGCTCCGAAGGCTTGAGTTCACCCCTCCACTTT. It yields the protein CASSSEGLSSPLHF. Using reference TRBV7-9 and TRBJ1-6 for the parts outside the CDR3, the full variable domain is DTGVSQNPRHKITKRGQNVTFRCDPISEHNRLYWYRQTLGQGPEFLTYFQNEAQLEKSRLLSDRFSAERPKGSFSTLEIQRTEQGDSAMYLCASSSEGLSSPLHFGNGTRLTVT.

The J gene is TRBJ2-1, the V gene TRBV20-1, with TRBD2 matching 9 bases. This CDR3 spans 18 amino acids. Trimming at V came to 4 bases and at J to 4 bases, leaving 17 bases not matched to a gene. CDR1 DFQATT and CDR2 SNEGSKA come from the germline V gene (reference sequence). The CDR3 nucleotides read TGCAGTGCTACAGCTCTAGCGGGACGGAGGAGGGCTTACAATGAGCAGTTCTTC. It is translated as CSATALAGRRRAYNEQFF.

The sample holds a few counts of this clonotype. The rearrangement uses TRBV5-1 and TRBJ2-7; perhaps TRBD1 as D (7 bases). The V end was cut by 4 bases, the J end by 3 bases, with 20 bases between. Germline V gene sequence: CDR1 SGHRS, CDR2 YFSETQ. This CDR3 comprises 16 residues. CDR3 region: CASSPNLRGQSYEQYF. Written as DNA, the CDR3 is TGCGCCAGCAGCCCAAACTTGCGGGGACAGAGCTACGAGCAGTACTTC. The variable domain in full, completed from reference TRBV5-1 and TRBJ2-7, reads KAGVTQTPRYLIKTRGQQVTLSCSPISGHRSVSWYQQTPGQGLQFLFEYFSETQRNKGNFPGRFSGRQFSNSRSEMNVSTLELGDSALYLCASSPNLRGQSYEQYFGPGTRLTVT.

This clonotype was seen repeatedly, ten times or more. This chain connects TRBV12-3 or TRBV12-4 to TRBJ1-4; D unclear. This CDR3 is built from 16 residues. V was shortened by 4 bases and J by 0 bases, with 12 bases between the two germline ends. The CDR3 DNA follows: TGTGCCAGCAGTTCGTCCTGGTGGTCAACTAATGAAAAACTGTTTTTT. Residues: CASSSSWWSTNEKLFF.

There are a few counts of this clonotype. The rearrangement joins TRBV12-3 or TRBV12-4 to TRBJ1-1; D gene unclear. Trimming took 2 bases from V and 3 from J, leaving 10 bases between them. The CDR3 length is 14 residues. CDR3 region: CASSLMEGDTEAFF. The CDR3 nucleotides read TGTGCCAGCAGTTTAATGGAAGGAGACACTGAAGCTTTCTTT.